The 20 T cell receptor beta chains below were found in one sample sequenced in a study of OX40 agonist ivuxolimab in advanced cancers. The method was immunoSEQ multiplex PCR; TCRdb's version includes in-frame clones alone and lacks a portion of them. The sample holds about 84,000 clones, 94% seen once. The material sequenced was CD4+ or CD8+ T cells sorted from blood, taken in a trial of the OX40 agonist ivuxolimab. The receptors come from an adult with an advanced solid tumor such as melanoma, head and neck, liver or kidney cancer.

This chain connects TRBV6-9 to TRBJ2-7; D may be TRBD1 (6 bases). Per germline, CDR1 MNHGY and CDR2 SVAAGI. V was cut by 4 bases and J by 3 bases, with 19 bases left in between. This CDR3 spans 16 amino acids. The CDR3 sequence is CASSSDVGHSFYEQYF. CDR3 bases: TGTGCCAGCAGTTCTGACGTGGGACATTCTTTCTACGAGCAGTACTTC.

The CDR3 nucleotides are TGTGCCAGCAGCCGGAGGGGCACCGGGGAGCTGTTTTTT. Translation: CASSRRGTGELFF. The J gene is TRBJ2-2, the V gene TRBV11-3, with TRBD2 as a possible D gene (6 bases). The V end was cut by 5 bases, the J end by 4 bases, with 8 bases between. The V gene's germline CDR1 is SGHNT and CDR2 YENEEA. The CDR3 length is 13 residues.

The V and J genes are TRBV6-1 and TRBJ1-5, with D perhaps matching TRBD1 (5 bases). Between the trimmed V and J ends, which lost 11 bases and 5 bases, there was a span of 19 bases. The CDR3 covers 14 residues. Germline loops: CDR1 MNHNS, CDR2 SASEGT. The CDR3 loop is CAVWRAGTDQPQHF. CDR3 nucleotide sequence: TGTGCCGTATGGAGAGCGGGGACGGATCAGCCCCAGCATTTT.

The genes are TRBV7-8 and TRBJ1-5; TRBD1 matches 7 bases. The V gene's germline CDR1 is SGHVS and CDR2 FQNEAQ. The CDR3 is 14 residues long. V was pared by 4 bases and J by 3 bases, with 3 bases of the junction left unmatched. In DNA, the CDR3 is TGTGCCAGCAGCTCCGACAGGGACAATCAGCCCCAGCATTTT. Amino acid sequence: CASSSDRDNQPQHF.

This chain joins TRBV5-1 and TRBJ2-1; 10 bases agree with TRBD2. This CDR3 spans 18 amino acids. The junction had 14 bases not matched to a gene; V was cut back by 0 bases and J by 8 bases. CDR1 and CDR2 (germline): SGHRS, YFSETQ. The CDR3 loop is CASSLAGASGSRWDEQFF. CDR3 DNA: TGCGCCAGCAGCTTGGCCGGGGCTAGCGGGAGTCGGTGGGATGAGCAGTTCTTC.

The chain uses TRBV7-2 and TRBJ1-5; D is undetermined. Trimming stripped 1 base from V and 9 bases from J, with 16 bases between. The CDR3 loop spans 15 amino acids. Germline-derived CDR1 and CDR2 are SGHTA and FQGNSA. The CDR3 is CASSLVHHLGGPQHF. The CDR3 DNA follows: TGTGCCAGCAGCTTAGTCCATCACCTAGGCGGGCCCCAGCATTTT.

The chain couples TRBV4-1 to TRBJ2-1; 8 nucleotides align to TRBD2. The CDR3 sequence is 15 residues long. CDR1 is MGHRA and CDR2 is YSYEKL in the germline V gene. The V segment lost 4 bases and the J segment 5 bases; nucleotides outside the gene matches: 7. The CDR3 protein is CASSPPGGRNNEQFF. CDR3 in DNA: TGCGCCAGCAGCCCCCCGGGCGGGAGGAACAATGAGCAGTTCTTC.

The V and J genes are TRBV27 and TRBJ2-5; D not certain. This CDR3 comprises 13 residues. Germline V gene lookup returns CDR1 MNHEY and CDR2 SMNVEV (reference sequence). V was cut by 1 base and J by 1 base, with 4 bases left in between. The CDR3 sequence: CASSLFGQETQYF. For the CDR3, the DNA is TGTGCCAGCAGTTTATTTGGCCAAGAGACCCAGTACTTC.

This chain connects TRBV9 to TRBJ2-2; possibly TRBD1 for D (5 bases). The CDR3 contains 13 residues. The germline V gene encodes CDR1 SGDLS and CDR2 YYNGEE. V was shortened by 0 bases and J by 6 bases, with 6 bases between the two germline ends. CDR3 in DNA: TGTGCCAGCAGCGTAGGGGGCTCCGGGGAGCTGTTTTTT. It translates to CASSVGGSGELFF.

A remark on this clone: This sample also contains other DNA sequences that code for the same CDR3. The chain combines TRBV9 with TRBJ2-2; 7 nucleotides align to TRBD2. CDR1 and CDR2 (germline): SGDLS, YYNGEE. The CDR3 extends over 14 amino acids. Trimming at V came to 0 bases and at J to 5 bases, leaving 1 base not matched to a gene. CDR3 DNA: TGTGCCAGCAGCGTAGGGGGAGGGACCGGGGAGCTGTTTTTT. Translated, it gives CASSVGGGTGELFF.

The sample holds one count of this clone. V gene TRBV29-1 combines with J gene TRBJ1-1, with D tentatively TRBD1 (5 bases). CDR3 length: 12 residues. V was shortened by 3 bases and J by 1 base, with 6 bases between the two germline ends. Germline V gives CDR1 SQVTM, CDR2 ANQGSEA. CDR3 residues: CSVEGGNTEAFF. In nucleotides, the CDR3 is TGCAGCGTTGAGGGGGGGAACACTGAAGCTTTCTTT. Looking up the rest from reference TRBV29-1 and TRBJ1-1 gives the full variable domain: SAVISQKPSRDICQRGTSLTIQCQVDSQVTMMFWYRQQPGQSLTLIATANQGSEATYESGFVIDKFPISRPNLTFSTLTVSNMSPEDSSIYLCSVEGGNTEAFFGQGTRLTVV.

The chain carries TRBV13 and TRBJ1-1, with D unresolved. From germline, CDR1 is PRHDT and CDR2 FYEKMQ (reference sequence). V was cut by 1 base and J by 4 bases, with 7 bases left in between. The CDR3 loop spans 13 amino acids. The CDR3 protein is CASSLDVGTEAFF. The DNA of the CDR3 is TGTGCCAGCAGCTTAGACGTGGGCACTGAAGCTTTCTTT. Filled out from reference TRBV13 and TRBJ1-1, the complete variable domain reads AAGVIQSPRHLIKEKRETATLKCYPIPRHDTVYWYQQGPGQDPQFLISFYEKMQSDKGSIPDRFSAQQFSDYHSELNMSSLELGDSALYFCASSLDVGTEAFFGQGTRLTVV.

DNA for the CDR3: TGTGCCAGCAGCTTAGGCGGGAGGGCTTACAATGAGCAGTTCTTC. Its translation is CASSLGGRAYNEQFF. This rearrangement joins TRBV13 to TRBJ2-1; 8 bases line up with TRBD2. CDR3 length equals 15 residues. Losses at the gene ends were 0 bases for V and 4 bases for J; bases not matched to a gene: 2. Germline V gene data show CDR1 as PRHDT and CDR2 as FYEKMQ (reference sequence).

The CDR3 sequence: CASSLLGDPYEQYF. The CDR3 DNA reads TGTGCCAGCAGCTTATTGGGGGATCCCTACGAGCAGTACTTC. This chain joins TRBV7-9 and TRBJ2-7; either TRBD1 or TRBD2 may fit D (5 bases each). CDR3 length: 14 amino acids. V was pared by 2 bases and J by 2 bases, with 10 bases between. Germline CDR1 SEHNR, CDR2 FQNEAQ (reference sequence).

The chain uses TRBV9 and TRBJ2-3, with no clear D. CDR1 SGDLS and CDR2 YYNGEE come from the germline V gene. This CDR3 comprises 13 residues. V lost 3 bases, J lost 2 bases, and 7 bases lay in between. As DNA, the CDR3 is TGTGCCAGCAGCGGGGCACTCACAGATACGCAGTATTTT. Encoded protein: CASSGALTDTQYF.

The chain employs TRBV9 and TRBJ2-1; D call uncertain. Trimming stripped 3 bases from V and 0 bases from J, with 13 bases between. Germline V gene sequence: CDR1 SGDLS, CDR2 YYNGEE. The CDR3 totals 16 residues. In DNA, the CDR3 is TGTGCCAGCAGCGGGACCTGGAAGAGCTCCTACAATGAGCAGTTCTTC. The encoded protein is CASSGTWKSSYNEQFF.

This clone has just one count. This chain uses TRBV11-3 with TRBJ2-1, with D perhaps TRBD1 or TRBD2 (6 bases each). The CDR3 spans 17 residues. In germline, CDR1 is SGHNT, CDR2 YENEEA. Trimming removed 2 bases from V and 3 bases from J, with 17 bases in between. The CDR3 protein is CASSLTPIGGVYNEQFF. Written as DNA, the CDR3 is TGTGCCAGCAGCTTAACCCCGATCGGGGGCGTCTACAATGAGCAGTTCTTC.

CDR3 amino acids: CASSLFGGIEETQYF. The CDR3 region has the DNA TGTGCCAGCAGCCTGTTTGGAGGGATAGAAGAGACCCAGTACTTC. The chain joins TRBV14 to TRBJ2-5; a weak D match, TRBD2 (6 bases). The ends were cut back, 4 bases at V and 3 bases at J, with 15 bases in the middle. This CDR3 has 15 amino acids. Germline V lookup: CDR1 SGHDN, CDR2 FVKESK.

V gene TRBV5-4 combines with J gene TRBJ2-7, with TRBD2 matching over 7 bases. This CDR3 has 15 residues. CDR1 is SGHNT and CDR2 is YYREEE in the germline V gene (reference sequence). J was trimmed by 0 bases and V by 1 base; bases with no gene match: 4. The CDR3 nucleotides read TGTGCCAGCAGCTTGAGTGCGGGGGTCTCCTACGAGCAGTACTTC. The encoded protein is CASSLSAGVSYEQYF.

The genes are TRBV15 and TRBJ1-2; perhaps TRBD1 as D (6 bases). Trimming pared 0 bases from V and 8 bases from J, leaving 13 bases between. Germline-derived CDR1 and CDR2 are LNHNV and YYDKDF (reference sequence). This CDR3 spans 14 amino acids. The CDR3 is CATSRDRGARGYTF. The CDR3 DNA is TGTGCCACCAGCAGAGATCGGGGGGCACGGGGCTACACCTTC.